This record concerns one T cell receptor beta chain sequence. The sample comes from a study of blood T cell repertoires in COVID-19. The method was immunoSEQ multiplex PCR; TCRdb's version includes in-frame clones alone and lacks a portion of them. The data show approximately 360,000 clones, less than 90% seen once. CDR3 size: 15 residues. V was shortened by 2 bases and J by 5 bases, with 12 bases between the two germline ends. Germline assignment: CDR1 SNHLY and CDR2 FYNNEI. The sequence was obtained from a woman aged 45 to 65 who had recovered from COVID-19. The sample comprised PBMCs or T cells enriched from blood (not recorded which). The rearrangement links TRBV2 to TRBJ2-2, with TRBD1 as a possible D gene (6 bases). The CDR3 loop is CASSETGGRTGELFF. CDR3 bases: TGTGCCAGCAGTGAAACTGGGGGCAGGACCGGGGAGCTGTTTTTT.